Below, 21 T cell receptor beta chains from the same sample are listed, as sequenced in a study of blood T cell repertoires in COVID-19. The protocol was immunoSEQ multiplex PCR, while the TCRdb copy is restricted to in-frame clones and leaves out a portion. Among some 180,000 clones listed, 70% to 90% were seen once. What was sequenced was peripheral blood. These receptor sequences come from a woman aged 80 or over with COVID-19, enrolled during active disease.

The chain combines TRBV5-1 with TRBJ2-1; TRBD2 might be the D (5 bases). The CDR3 length is 14 residues. CDR1 and CDR2 (germline): SGHRS, YFSETQ. V was trimmed by 0 bases and J by 9 bases, leaving 13 bases between them. CDR3 sequence reads: CASSLAPLAGEQFF. The CDR3 DNA reads TGCGCCAGCAGCTTGGCCCCCCTAGCCGGTGAGCAGTTCTTC.

This chain links TRBV4-1 with TRBJ2-1; TRBD1 matches at 11 bases. The CDR3 is made up of 16 amino acids. Germline V CDR1 and CDR2: MGHRA, YSYEKL. The trim removed 3 bases at V and 3 bases at J, leaving 4 bases unmatched. As DNA, the CDR3 is TGCGCCAGCAGCCATCCCGGGACAGGGGGCTACAATGAGCAGTTCTTC. Its translation is CASSHPGTGGYNEQFF.

V gene TRBV18 combines with J gene TRBJ2-1, with 9 positions matching TRBD1. The germline CDR1 and CDR2 sequences are KGHSH and LQKENI. This CDR3 contains 15 residues. V lost 6 bases, J lost 7 bases, and 10 bases stayed unmatched. This CDR3 reads CASSYPGQGLNEQFF. CDR3 sequence (DNA): TGTGCCAGCTCTTATCCGGGACAGGGCCTTAATGAGCAGTTCTTC.

The V call is TRBV18, the J call TRBJ2-2, with TRBD2 matching over 12 bases. V was pared by 3 bases and J by 7 bases, with 9 bases of the junction left unmatched. The CDR3 sequence is 17 residues long. CDR1 KGHSH and CDR2 LQKENI come from the germline V gene. This chain's CDR3 is CASSPWTSGERGGELFF. CDR3 sequence (DNA): TGTGCCAGCTCACCCTGGACTAGCGGGGAGAGGGGCGGGGAGCTGTTTTTT.

This CDR3 reads CASSQSAMRYGYTF. In DNA, the CDR3 is TGCGCCAGCAGTCAATCGGCCATGAGGTATGGCTACACCTTC. The V and J genes are TRBV23-1 and TRBJ1-2; D remains unclear. TRBV23-1 is placed among ORFs of uncertain function. The CDR3 covers 14 residues. The ends were cut back, 0 bases at V and 5 bases at J, with 10 bases in the middle.

This chain uses TRBV4-1 with TRBJ1-3; 8 nucleotides align to TRBD1. The CDR3 contains 17 residues. V shed 1 base and J 3 bases; nucleotides not matched to a gene: 8. CDR1 is MGHRA and CDR2 is YSYEKL in the germline V gene. DNA of the CDR3: TGCGCCAGCAGCCAAGGACTCAGGGGGCGGCTTGGAAACACCATATATTTT. This encodes CASSQGLRGRLGNTIYF.

The chain joins TRBV19 to TRBJ2-2; a possible D gene is TRBD2 (5 bases). The V gene lost 9 bases and the J gene lost 7 bases, with 12 bases spanning the gap. CDR1 and CDR2 (germline): LNHDA, SQIVND (reference sequence). CDR3 length equals 12 residues. The CDR3 region is CASGRGIGELFF. The CDR3 DNA reads TGTGCCAGCGGACGAGGGATCGGGGAGCTGTTTTTT.

The J gene is TRBJ2-7, the V gene TRBV7-2, with D possibly matching TRBD2 (6 bases). Looked up from germline, CDR1 is SGHTA and CDR2 is FQGNSA. V was trimmed by 0 bases and J by 2 bases, leaving 17 bases between them. This CDR3 comprises 17 residues. This CDR3 reads CASSLAGRGVPPYEQYF. In DNA, the CDR3 is TGTGCCAGCAGCTTAGCCGGCCGCGGGGTGCCCCCCTACGAGCAGTACTTC.

The chain carries TRBV7-2 and TRBJ2-3; no clear D. V shed 1 base and J shed 2 bases, with 10 bases lying between them. The germline CDR1 and CDR2 sequences are SGHTA and FQGNSA. The CDR3 totals 15 residues. For the CDR3, the DNA is TGTGCCAGCAGCTTAGATAATCTCCCCACAGATACGCAGTATTTT. Amino acids: CASSLDNLPTDTQYF.

The chain recombines TRBV11-3 with TRBJ2-3; 11 nucleotides agree with TRBD2. The J segment lost 1 base and the V segment lost 2 bases, leaving 5 bases of the junction unmatched. Germline CDR1 SGHNT, CDR2 YENEEA. This CDR3 region has 17 residues. CDR3 loop: CASSLTSGSIGTDTQYF. The CDR3 DNA is TGTGCCAGCAGCTTAACTAGCGGGAGCATCGGCACAGATACGCAGTATTTT.

This clone was counted once. The rearrangement joins TRBV9 to TRBJ2-4, with 13 bases identical to TRBD2. The CDR3 runs 17 residues. After removal of 3 bases from V and 8 bases from J, the junction contained 11 bases not matched to a gene. CDR1 is SGDLS, CDR2 YYNGEE, per germline. CDR3 nucleotide sequence: TGTGCCAGCAGCGCCTATACTAGCGGGGGGGCCTTGGACATTCAGTACTTC. Residues: CASSAYTSGGALDIQYF. The full variable domain, completed using reference TRBV9 and TRBJ2-4, is DSGVTQTPKHLITATGQRVTLRCSPRSGDLSVYWYQQSLDQGLQFLIQYYNGEERAKGNILERFSAQQFPDLHSELNLSSLELGDSALYFCASSAYTSGGALDIQYFGAGTRLSVL.

V usage is TRBV28 and J usage is TRBJ1-3, with a weak D call TRBD1 (5 bases). Trimming stripped 3 bases from V and 2 bases from J, with 8 bases between. Germline V gene data show CDR1 as MDHEN and CDR2 as SYDVKM. The CDR3 loop spans 14 amino acids. The DNA of the CDR3 is TGTGCCAGCAGTTTCGGGGGGGCTGGAAACACCATATATTTT. This translates into CASSFGGAGNTIYF.

The V gene is TRBV6-8, the J gene TRBJ2-1; D perhaps matches TRBD2 (5 bases). Germline CDR1 reads MNHGY; CDR2 reads SAAAGT. Trimming pared 8 bases from V and 0 bases from J, leaving 5 bases between. This CDR3 contains 12 residues. CDR3: CASGSSYNEQFF. Written as DNA, the CDR3 is TGTGCCAGCGGGAGCTCCTACAATGAGCAGTTCTTC.

This chain links TRBV19 with TRBJ2-3, with TRBD1 identical over 8 bases. Trimming cost V 4 bases and J 7 bases; bases outside gene matches: 10. The CDR3 runs to 15 residues. Germline V CDR1 and CDR2: LNHDA, SQIVND (reference sequence). The CDR3 loop is CASSTRQGLSNTQYF. The CDR3 coding sequence is TGTGCCAGTAGTACCCGACAGGGGCTATCGAATACGCAGTATTTT.

The chain couples TRBV6-5 to TRBJ2-7; 7 positions agree with TRBD1. The CDR3 has 13 amino acids. The J segment lost 6 bases and the V segment lost 8 bases, leaving 10 bases of the junction unmatched. Germline V gene sequence: CDR1 MNHEY, CDR2 SVGAGI. CDR3 nucleotides: TGTGCCAGCCTCCAGGTAGGGGGCATCGAGCAGTACTTC. Encoded protein: CASLQVGGIEQYF.

The genes are TRBV4-1 and TRBJ2-5, with a weak D call TRBD1 (5 bases). Germline assignment: CDR1 MGHRA and CDR2 YSYEKL. V gave up 1 base and J gave up 5 bases, with 11 bases separating them. This CDR3 is 14 amino acids long. This chain's CDR3 is CASSQAGAWETQYF. CDR3 sequence (DNA): TGCGCCAGCAGCCAAGCTGGGGCTTGGGAGACCCAGTACTTC.

The rearrangement uses TRBV19 and TRBJ2-1, with 14 bases aligning to TRBD2. There are 15 residues in the CDR3. The germline CDR1 and CDR2 sequences are LNHDA and SQIVND (reference sequence). The V segment lost 9 bases and the J segment 4 bases; nucleotides outside the gene matches: 5. CDR3 in DNA: TGTGCCAGCAAGGGACTAGCGGGAGATTACAATGAGCAGTTCTTC. This sequence encodes CASKGLAGDYNEQFF.

The genes are TRBV7-6 and TRBJ1-1, with 8 bases matching TRBD1. Germline loops: CDR1 SGHVS, CDR2 FNYEAQ. Unmatched junction bases numbered 10, after V lost 5 bases and J lost 2 bases. The CDR3 consists of 16 residues. The CDR3 DNA follows: TGTGCCAGCAGCGTCCACCCGGGACAGGCCAACACTGAAGCTTTCTTT. Translation: CASSVHPGQANTEAFF.

The rearrangement uses TRBV7-9 and TRBJ2-7; TRBD1 matches 9 bases. The J segment lost 2 bases and the V segment lost 5 bases, leaving 10 bases of the junction unmatched. The CDR3 consists of 16 residues. Germline V gene sequence: CDR1 SEHNR, CDR2 FQNEAQ (reference sequence). The CDR3 DNA follows: TGTGCCAGCAGCATCGGACAGGGGCCGAGGCCCTACGAGCAGTACTTC. It encodes CASSIGQGPRPYEQYF. The full variable domain, its missing parts supplied by reference TRBV7-9 and TRBJ2-7, is DTGVSQNPRHKITKRGQNVTFRCDPISEHNRLYWYRQTLGQGPEFLTYFQNEAQLEKSRLLSDRFSAERPKGSFSTLEIQRTEQGDSAMYLCASSIGQGPRPYEQYFGPGTRLTVT.

The chain recombines TRBV11-2 with TRBJ2-7; 9 nucleotides align to TRBD2. Per germline, CDR1 SGHAT and CDR2 FQNNGV. This CDR3 spans 15 amino acids. V was clipped by 1 base and J by 4 bases; unmatched bases: 5. CDR3 amino acids: CASSLGFSGSYEQYF. Written as DNA, the CDR3 is TGTGCCAGCAGCTTAGGCTTTAGCGGGAGTTACGAGCAGTACTTC.

The chain joins TRBV5-6 to TRBJ1-1; 8 nucleotides line up with TRBD1. The V and J ends lost 4 bases and 0 bases, in that order; junction bases with no gene match: 5. Germline CDR1 and CDR2: SGHDT and YYEEEE. CDR3 size: 15 residues. CDR3 bases: TGTGCCAGCAGCCGCGGACAGGGAATGAACACTGAAGCTTTCTTT. It codes for CASSRGQGMNTEAFF.